This T cell receptor (beta chain) was profiled in a study of shared clonotypes between healthy human individuals. The assay was immunoSEQ multiplex PCR, and TCRdb's table has in-frame clones only and misses some. This repertoire shows fewer than 550,000 clones, 60% to 80% found once; its top ten account for roughly an eighth. Study donors comprised healthy, HIV-negative adults devoid of recent acute infection or vaccination. This CDR3 region has 14 residues. Germline loops: CDR1 LNHDA, CDR2 SQIVND (reference sequence). V was pared by 2 bases and J by 6 bases, with 11 bases between. Sequencing used PBMCs. The clonotype was recovered from a woman aged 35 to 49 in good health. Some clones in this sample may be carry-over from other donors' samples. The chain recombines TRBV19 with TRBJ2-1; a weak D match, TRBD2 (5 bases). CDR3 region: CASSIKLAFNEQFF. DNA for the CDR3: TGTGCCAGTAGTATAAAGTTAGCGTTCAATGAGCAGTTCTTC.